This passage covers 27 T cell receptor beta chains from one sample sequenced in a study of Ad26.COV2.S vaccination and SARS-CoV-2 variants. The assay was immunoSEQ multiplex PCR, and TCRdb's table has in-frame clones only and misses some. In the table there are approximately 250,000 clones, roughly 87% of which are singletons. Regarding treatment: about 20 received Ad26.COV2.S at low or high dose, single or two shots; about 5 received placebo; per-sample allocation not given. On day 63 after the first injection, vaccine and placebo recipients gave samples. The sequenced sample was peripheral blood, obtained in a trial of Ad26.COV2.S vaccine versus placebo. These receptors were collected from a person between 18 and 65 years old who received the Ad26.COV2.S COVID-19 vaccine or a placebo.

The chain has TRBV5-4 and TRBJ1-2, with D tentatively TRBD1 (5 bases). CDR3 length equals 12 residues. Trimming stripped 3 bases from V and 10 bases from J, with 13 bases between. Germline V gene sequence: CDR1 SGHNT, CDR2 YYREEE (reference sequence). In DNA form, the CDR3 reads TGTGCCAGCAGCTACGGGACTCCATCCTACACCTTC. It yields the protein CASSYGTPSYTF.

This chain uses TRBV5-1 with TRBJ1-2; D not resolved. The CDR3 totals 13 residues. V was trimmed by 2 bases and J by 5 bases, leaving 10 bases between them. Germline assignment: CDR1 SGHRS and CDR2 YFSETQ. The CDR3 protein is CASSFPGAYGYTF. CDR3 in DNA: TGCGCCAGCAGCTTTCCAGGCGCTTATGGCTACACCTTC.

This chain uses TRBV5-1 with TRBJ1-3; D unresolved. This CDR3 is 15 amino acids long. The ends were cut back, 2 bases at V and 2 bases at J, with 11 bases in the middle. Germline V gene lookup returns CDR1 SGHRS and CDR2 YFSETQ. The CDR3 reads CASSFGGTTGNTIYF. CDR3 nucleotides: TGCGCCAGCAGCTTCGGCGGAACCACTGGAAACACCATATATTTT.

This sequence joins TRBV4-1 and TRBJ2-1; TRBD1 agrees at 7 bases. CDR3 length: 17 residues. CDR1 MGHRA and CDR2 YSYEKL come from the germline V gene. J was trimmed by 4 bases and V by 4 bases; bases with no gene match: 13. The CDR3: CASSPPTIGQAYNEQFF. The CDR3, as DNA: TGCGCCAGCAGCCCACCGACCATAGGACAGGCTTACAATGAGCAGTTCTTC.

J is TRBJ1-1 and V is TRBV3-1 (or the pseudogene TRBV3-2), with D possibly being TRBD1 (5 bases). Trimming shortened V by 4 bases and J by 3 bases, and 6 bases separated the two germline ends. The CDR3 length is 12 residues. Per germline, CDR1 LGHDT and CDR2 YNNKEL (reference sequence). CDR3 region: CASSRGYTEAFF. CDR3 in DNA: TGTGCCAGCAGCCGGGGGTACACTGAAGCTTTCTTT.

The chain employs TRBV3-1 (or the pseudogene TRBV3-2) and TRBJ1-4, with TRBD1 as a possible D gene (5 bases). The V end was cut by 0 bases, the J end by 3 bases, with 8 bases between. Germline CDR1 and CDR2: LGHDT and YNNKEL (reference sequence). The CDR3 totals 15 residues. As DNA, the CDR3 is TGTGCCAGCAGCCAAGACGGGGGACCTAATGAAAAACTGTTTTTT. Protein sequence: CASSQDGGPNEKLFF.

V gene TRBV18 combines with J gene TRBJ1-2; 7 bases line up with TRBD1. This CDR3 contains 14 residues. V shed 2 bases, J shed 8 bases, and the junction held 8 bases outside the gene matches. Germline-derived CDR1 and CDR2 are KGHSH and LQKENI. CDR3 amino acids: CASSPAGQQGGYTF. CDR3 coding DNA: TGTGCCAGCTCACCAGCGGGACAGCAAGGGGGCTACACCTTC. The full variable domain, completed using reference TRBV18 and TRBJ1-2, is NAGVMQNPRHLVRRRGQEARLRCSPMKGHSHVYWYRQLPEEGLKFMVYLQKENIIDESGMPKERFSAEFPKEGPSILRIQQVVRGDSAAYFCASSPAGQQGGYTFGSGTRLTVV.

V gene TRBV2 combines with J gene TRBJ2-4; TRBD1 matches at 12 bases. J lost 6 bases, V lost 6 bases, and 6 bases had no gene match. Germline V CDR1 and CDR2: SNHLY, FYNNEI. This CDR3 has 15 residues. The CDR3 spells CASSGGQGARNIQYF. The CDR3 DNA follows: TGTGCCAGCAGCGGGGGACAGGGGGCGCGAAACATTCAGTACTTC.

The chain employs TRBV7-9 and TRBJ2-2; 10 nucleotides match TRBD1. Unmatched junction bases numbered 4, after V lost 4 bases and J lost 5 bases. The CDR3 is 15 residues long. From germline, CDR1 is SEHNR and CDR2 FQNEAQ (reference sequence). The chain's CDR3 is CASSSTGGLTGELFF. In nucleotides, the CDR3 is TGTGCCAGCAGCTCGACAGGGGGCCTAACCGGGGAGCTGTTTTTT.

This chain uses TRBV29-1 with TRBJ1-1; 9 bases are a match to TRBD1. The germline gives CDR1 SQVTM, CDR2 ANQGSEA. CDR3 length: 13 amino acids. The V and J ends lost 7 bases and 3 bases, in that order; junction bases with no gene match: 6. Here the CDR3 DNA reads TGCAGCGCGGACAGGGGCGGGGACACTGAAGCTTTCTTT. This translates into CSADRGGDTEAFF.

The V call is TRBV4-1, the J call TRBJ2-4; D tentatively reads TRBD1 or TRBD2 (7 bases each). Trimming removed 4 bases from V and 6 bases from J, with 16 bases in between. This CDR3 has 15 amino acids. The germline gives CDR1 MGHRA, CDR2 YSYEKL. The CDR3 loop is CASSRGGGGPNIQYF. The DNA of the CDR3 is TGCGCCAGCAGCCGCGGGGGAGGGGGCCCAAACATTCAGTACTTC.

The chain is built from TRBV10-2 and TRBJ1-1; 9 bases agree with TRBD1. Germline loops: CDR1 WSHSY, CDR2 SAAADI. Trimming removed 10 bases from V and 5 bases from J; junction bases left unmatched: 11. The CDR3 totals 14 residues. The CDR3 region is CATTGQGRGTEAFF. The CDR3 coding sequence is TGCGCCACCACCGGACAGGGGAGGGGGACTGAAGCTTTCTTT.

This clone appeared a single time. This chain links TRBV6-5 with TRBJ1-5; D is perhaps TRBD1 (6 bases). Trimming removed 7 bases from V and 4 bases from J, with 11 bases in between. CDR3 size: 13 residues. Germline loops: CDR1 MNHEY, CDR2 SVGAGI. The CDR3 DNA follows: TGTGCCAGCACAGGGGTGAGGAATCAGCCCCAGCATTTT. Protein product: CASTGVRNQPQHF.

This rearrangement joins TRBV5-5 to TRBJ1-6; possibly TRBD1 for D (5 bases). Germline assignment: CDR1 SGHKS and CDR2 YYEKEE (reference sequence). Trimming stripped 0 bases from V and 10 bases from J, with 17 bases between. This CDR3 comprises 16 residues. The CDR3 sequence is CASSLAPGKGPSPLHF. In DNA, the CDR3 is TGTGCCAGCAGCTTGGCCCCAGGGAAGGGCCCGTCACCCCTCCACTTT. The full variable domain, with the rest looked up from reference TRBV5-5 and TRBJ1-6, is DAGVTQSPTHLIKTRGQQVTLRCSPISGHKSVSWYQQVLGQGPQFIFQYYEKEERGRGNFPDRFSARQFPNYSSELNVNALLLGDSALYLCASSLAPGKGPSPLHFGNGTRLTVT.

The chain has TRBV4-3 and TRBJ2-3, with TRBD2 matching 9 bases. The CDR3 sequence is 18 residues long. Germline V gives CDR1 LGHNA, CDR2 YSLEER. Trimming removed 4 bases from V and 1 base from J; junction bases left unmatched: 12. The CDR3 loop is CASSPTPLAGSGTDTQYF. CDR3 coding DNA: TGCGCCAGCAGCCCTACCCCTCTAGCGGGGTCCGGCACAGATACGCAGTATTTT.

The chain has TRBV20-1 and TRBJ2-1; possibly TRBD2 for D (5 bases). Germline CDR1 is DFQATT and CDR2 is SNEGSKA (reference sequence). The V gene lost 3 bases and the J gene lost 7 bases, with 16 bases spanning the gap. CDR3 length: 14 amino acids. CDR3 amino acids: CSASSRAGENEQFF. The CDR3, as DNA: TGCAGTGCTAGTTCGCGGGCAGGAGAGAATGAGCAGTTCTTC.

The V call is TRBV14, the J call TRBJ2-3; possible D gene TRBD1, 6 bases. Germline V gives CDR1 SGHDN, CDR2 FVKESK. The CDR3 has 15 amino acids. V lost 4 bases, J lost 1 base, and 12 bases lay in between. This CDR3 is CASSLDPGGTDTQYF. The CDR3 DNA follows: TGTGCCAGCAGCCTAGACCCAGGGGGCACAGATACGCAGTATTTT.

This chain connects TRBV7-2 to TRBJ2-3; D is unresolved. V lost 1 base and J 0 bases, leaving 8 bases between the germline ends. Germline V gene lookup returns CDR1 SGHTA and CDR2 FQGNSA. The CDR3 covers 15 residues. As DNA, the CDR3 is TGTGCCAGCAGCTTAGAACGGGCTAGCACAGATACGCAGTATTTT. Translation: CASSLERASTDTQYF.

The chain links TRBV11-2 to TRBJ2-1; D possibly uses TRBD1 or TRBD2 (6 bases each). Looked up from germline, CDR1 is SGHAT and CDR2 is FQNNGV. V was clipped by 3 bases and J by 8 bases, with 17 bases between them. This CDR3 is built from 15 residues. CDR3 in amino acids: CASSFRDSGAHEQFF. Written as DNA, the CDR3 is TGTGCCAGCAGCTTCCGGGACTCGGGGGCGCATGAGCAGTTCTTC.

The CDR3 region is CASRETGTGFSYTF. In nucleotides, the CDR3 is TGTGCCAGCAGGGAAACCGGGACAGGGTTTAGCTACACCTTC. This chain links TRBV27 with TRBJ1-2; 9 nucleotides line up with TRBD1. This CDR3 has 14 amino acids. J gave up 9 bases and V 6 bases, and 11 bases lay outside the gene matches. Germline assignment: CDR1 MNHEY and CDR2 SMNVEV (reference sequence).

This clone has just a few counts. V is TRBV2 and J is TRBJ2-3, with TRBD2 matching over 8 bases. Germline values: CDR1 SNHLY, CDR2 FYNNEI. V shed 11 bases, J shed 3 bases, and the junction held 7 bases outside the gene matches. The CDR3 has 13 residues. CDR3 DNA sequence: TGTGCCCTCCAGCAGCGGGAGACAGATACGCAGTATTTT. Translated: CALQQRETDTQYF.

This rearrangement joins TRBV24-1 to TRBJ2-3; 8 nucleotides line up with TRBD2. V was clipped by 5 bases and J by 5 bases; unmatched bases: 5. The CDR3 is made up of 14 amino acids. Germline loops: CDR1 KGHDR, CDR2 SFDVKD. In DNA, the CDR3 is TGTGCCACCAGTGCGGGGGGGGCCTTAGATACGCAGTATTTT. The encoded protein is CATSAGGALDTQYF.

The chain joins TRBV6-5 to TRBJ2-1, with D perhaps matching TRBD1 (6 bases). Germline V gene lookup returns CDR1 MNHEY and CDR2 SVGAGI. V shed 6 bases and J shed 4 bases, with 13 bases lying between them. The CDR3 has 14 amino acids. For the CDR3, the DNA is TGTGCCAGCAGACCGGGACACACTTACAATGAGCAGTTCTTC. It codes for CASRPGHTYNEQFF.

The chain links TRBV11-2 to TRBJ2-7; a possible D gene is TRBD2 (6 bases). The V gene lost 8 bases and the J gene lost 3 bases, with 11 bases spanning the gap. The CDR3 length is 12 residues. Germline-derived CDR1 and CDR2 are SGHAT and FQNNGV. The CDR3 DNA reads TGTGCCAGCGGCGATAGCGGCTACGAGCAGTACTTC. It translates to CASGDSGYEQYF.

The CDR3 DNA reads TGCGCCAGCAGCCAAGATCGGGGGTTACTCTATGGCTACACCTTC. Protein product: CASSQDRGLLYGYTF. The chain is built from TRBV4-1 and TRBJ1-2, with D possibly being TRBD1 (5 bases). Germline lookup yields CDR1 MGHRA and CDR2 YSYEKL. The CDR3 covers 15 residues. V was pared by 0 bases and J by 4 bases, with 12 bases between.

The chain employs TRBV6-5 and TRBJ1-6, with TRBD1 identical over 7 bases. CDR3 length: 15 amino acids. Germline V gives CDR1 MNHEY, CDR2 SVGAGI. The J segment lost 9 bases and the V segment lost 2 bases, leaving 7 bases of the junction unmatched. CDR3 residues: CASSYREGASSPLHF. CDR3 nucleotides: TGTGCCAGCAGTTACCGGGAGGGGGCGAGTTCACCCCTCCACTTT.

The V gene is TRBV3-1 (or the pseudogene TRBV3-2), the J gene TRBJ2-1; 8 nucleotides line up with TRBD2. Trimming at V came to 2 bases and at J to 8 bases, leaving 8 bases not matched to a gene. The germline CDR1 and CDR2 sequences are LGHDT and YNNKEL (reference sequence). This CDR3 region has 15 residues. The CDR3 sequence: CASSQIGGGRYEQFF. DNA for the CDR3: TGTGCCAGCAGCCAAATCGGGGGGGGCCGTTATGAGCAGTTCTTC.